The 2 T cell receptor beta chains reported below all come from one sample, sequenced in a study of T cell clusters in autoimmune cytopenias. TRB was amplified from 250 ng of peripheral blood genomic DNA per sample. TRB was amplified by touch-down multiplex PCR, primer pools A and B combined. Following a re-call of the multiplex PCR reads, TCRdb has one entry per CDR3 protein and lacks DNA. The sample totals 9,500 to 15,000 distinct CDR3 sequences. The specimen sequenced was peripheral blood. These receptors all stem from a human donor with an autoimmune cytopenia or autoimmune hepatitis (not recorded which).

The CDR3 here is CAWRPGTVYGYTF. The chain is built from TRBV30 and TRBJ1-2; the D gene TCRdb calls, TRBD1, cannot be checked with no DNA. The CDR3 extends over 13 amino acids. The V gene's germline CDR1 is GTSNPN and CDR2 SVGIG (reference sequence).

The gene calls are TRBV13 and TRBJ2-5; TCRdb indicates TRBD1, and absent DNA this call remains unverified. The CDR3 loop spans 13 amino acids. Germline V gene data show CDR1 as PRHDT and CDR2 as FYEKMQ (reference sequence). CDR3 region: CASSHRGGETQYF.